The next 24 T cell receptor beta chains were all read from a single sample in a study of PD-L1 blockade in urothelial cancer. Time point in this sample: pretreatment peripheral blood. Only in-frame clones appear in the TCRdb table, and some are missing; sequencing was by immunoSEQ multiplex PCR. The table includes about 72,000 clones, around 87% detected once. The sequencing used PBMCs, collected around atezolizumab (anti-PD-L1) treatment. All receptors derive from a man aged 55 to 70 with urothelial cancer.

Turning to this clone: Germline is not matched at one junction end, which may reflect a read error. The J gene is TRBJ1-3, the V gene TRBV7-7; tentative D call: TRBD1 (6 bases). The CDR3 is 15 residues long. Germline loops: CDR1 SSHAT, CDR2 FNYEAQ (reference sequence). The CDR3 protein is CASSLAQGAGNTIYF. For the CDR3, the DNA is TGTGCTAGCAGCTTAGCACAGGGTGCTGGAAACACCATATATTTT.

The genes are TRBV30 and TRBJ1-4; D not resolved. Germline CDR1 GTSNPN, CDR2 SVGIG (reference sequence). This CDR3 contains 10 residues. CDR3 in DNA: TGTGCTTTCACGGGGGAAAAACTGTTTTTT. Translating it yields CAFTGEKLFF.

CDR3 amino acids: CASSFGALRGNTIYF. DNA for the CDR3: TGTGCCAGCAGCTTTGGGGCCTTGCGTGGAAACACCATATATTTT. This rearrangement joins TRBV11-3 to TRBJ1-3, with D perhaps TRBD1 (5 bases). The germline V and J ends were trimmed by 3 bases and 3 bases, with 12 bases remaining between them. The CDR3 consists of 15 residues. Germline values: CDR1 SGHNT, CDR2 YENEEA.

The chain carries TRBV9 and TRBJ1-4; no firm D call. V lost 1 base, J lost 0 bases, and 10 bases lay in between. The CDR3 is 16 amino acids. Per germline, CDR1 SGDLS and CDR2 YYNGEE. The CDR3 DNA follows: TGTGCCAGCAGCGTAACCCGGGATGCAACTAATGAAAAACTGTTTTTT. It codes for CASSVTRDATNEKLFF. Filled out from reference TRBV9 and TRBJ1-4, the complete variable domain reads DSGVTQTPKHLITATGQRVTLRCSPRSGDLSVYWYQQSLDQGLQFLIQYYNGEERAKGNILERFSAQQFPDLHSELNLSSLELGDSALYFCASSVTRDATNEKLFFGSGTQLSVL.

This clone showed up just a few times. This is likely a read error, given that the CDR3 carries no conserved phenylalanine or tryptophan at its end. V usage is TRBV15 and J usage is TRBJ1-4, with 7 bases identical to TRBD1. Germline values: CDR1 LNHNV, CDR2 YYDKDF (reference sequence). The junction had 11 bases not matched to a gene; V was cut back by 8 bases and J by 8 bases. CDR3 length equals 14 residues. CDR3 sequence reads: CATSPGQWEEKLFI. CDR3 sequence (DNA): TGTGCCACCTCCCCGGGACAGTGGGAAGAAAAACTGTTTATT.

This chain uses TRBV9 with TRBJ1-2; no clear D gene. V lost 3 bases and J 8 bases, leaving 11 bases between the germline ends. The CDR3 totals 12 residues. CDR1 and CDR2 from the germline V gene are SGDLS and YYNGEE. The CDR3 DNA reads TGTGCCAGCAGCGGAACCCTAGACGGCTACACCTTC. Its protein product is CASSGTLDGYTF.

In DNA, the CDR3 is TGTGCCAGCAGTTTACGGGCTGGAAACACCATATATTTT. Its translation is CASSLRAGNTIYF. The V call is TRBV27, the J call TRBJ1-3; D gene ambiguous. The CDR3 has 13 residues. V was cut by 2 bases and J by 2 bases, with 4 bases left in between. The V gene's germline CDR1 is MNHEY and CDR2 SMNVEV (reference sequence).

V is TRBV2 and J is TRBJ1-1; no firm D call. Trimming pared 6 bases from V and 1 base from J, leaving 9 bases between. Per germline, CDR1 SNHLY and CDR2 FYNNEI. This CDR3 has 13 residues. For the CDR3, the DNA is TGTGCCAGCAGAGTCACAGAGAACACTGAAGCTTTCTTT. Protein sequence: CASRVTENTEAFF.

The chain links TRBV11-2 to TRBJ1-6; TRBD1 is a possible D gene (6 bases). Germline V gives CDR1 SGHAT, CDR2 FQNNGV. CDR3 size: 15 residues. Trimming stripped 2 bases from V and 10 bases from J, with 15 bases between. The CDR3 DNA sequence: TGTGCCAGCAGCTTATTGAGGGGGTCAGGCTCACCCCTCCACTTT. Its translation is CASSLLRGSGSPLHF.

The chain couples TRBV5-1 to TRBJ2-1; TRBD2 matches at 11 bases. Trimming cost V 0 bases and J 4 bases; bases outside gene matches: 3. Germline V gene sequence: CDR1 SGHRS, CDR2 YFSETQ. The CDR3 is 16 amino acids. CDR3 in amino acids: CASSLDGLAGYNEQFF. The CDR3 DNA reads TGCGCCAGCAGCTTGGACGGACTAGCGGGTTACAATGAGCAGTTCTTC. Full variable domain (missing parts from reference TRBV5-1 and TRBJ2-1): KAGVTQTPRYLIKTRGQQVTLSCSPISGHRSVSWYQQTPGQGLQFLFEYFSETQRNKGNFPGRFSGRQFSNSRSEMNVSTLELGDSALYLCASSLDGLAGYNEQFFGPGTRLTVL.

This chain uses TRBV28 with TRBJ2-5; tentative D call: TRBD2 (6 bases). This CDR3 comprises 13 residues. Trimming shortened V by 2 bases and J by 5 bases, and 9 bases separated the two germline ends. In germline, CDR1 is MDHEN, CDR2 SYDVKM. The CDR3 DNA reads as TGTGCCAGCAGTTTAGGCGGGGAGGAGACCCAGTACTTC. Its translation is CASSLGGEETQYF.

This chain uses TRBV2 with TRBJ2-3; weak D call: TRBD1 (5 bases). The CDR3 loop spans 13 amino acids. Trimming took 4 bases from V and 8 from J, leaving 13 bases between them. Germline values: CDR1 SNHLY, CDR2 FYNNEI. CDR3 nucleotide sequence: TGTGCCAGCAGTGGATCCCCTAGGGGTACGCAGTATTTT. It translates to CASSGSPRGTQYF.

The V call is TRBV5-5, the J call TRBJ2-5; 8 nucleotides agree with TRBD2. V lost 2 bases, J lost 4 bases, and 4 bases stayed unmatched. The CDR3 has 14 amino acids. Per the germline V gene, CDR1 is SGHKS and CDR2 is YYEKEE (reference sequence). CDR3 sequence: CASSLTGGLETQYF. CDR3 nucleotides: TGTGCCAGCAGCTTAACGGGGGGGTTAGAGACCCAGTACTTC.

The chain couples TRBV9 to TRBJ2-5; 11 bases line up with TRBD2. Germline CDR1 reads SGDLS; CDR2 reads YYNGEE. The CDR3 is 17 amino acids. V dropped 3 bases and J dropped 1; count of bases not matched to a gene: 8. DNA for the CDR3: TGTGCCAGCAGCGACATCGGGACTAGCGGAGTCCAAGAGACCCAGTACTTC. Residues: CASSDIGTSGVQETQYF. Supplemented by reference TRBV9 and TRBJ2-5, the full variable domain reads DSGVTQTPKHLITATGQRVTLRCSPRSGDLSVYWYQQSLDQGLQFLIQYYNGEERAKGNILERFSAQQFPDLHSELNLSSLELGDSALYFCASSDIGTSGVQETQYFGPGTRLLVL.

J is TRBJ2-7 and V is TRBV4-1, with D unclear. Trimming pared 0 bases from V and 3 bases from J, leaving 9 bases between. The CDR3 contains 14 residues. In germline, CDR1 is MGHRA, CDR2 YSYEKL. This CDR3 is CASSQEAIDYEQYF. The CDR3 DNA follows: TGCGCCAGCAGCCAAGAGGCCATTGACTACGAGCAGTACTTC.

CDR3 residues: CASSRTGDRYGYTF. DNA for the CDR3: TGTGCCAGCAGTCGGACAGGTGATCGTTATGGCTACACCTTC. The chain combines TRBV11-2 with TRBJ1-2; 7 bases map to TRBD1. The CDR3 contains 14 residues. CDR1 is SGHAT and CDR2 is FQNNGV in the germline V gene. V was clipped by 6 bases and J by 5 bases; unmatched bases: 9.

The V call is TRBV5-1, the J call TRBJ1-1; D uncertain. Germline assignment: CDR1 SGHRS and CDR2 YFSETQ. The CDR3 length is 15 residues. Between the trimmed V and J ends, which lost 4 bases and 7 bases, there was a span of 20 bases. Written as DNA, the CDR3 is TGCGCCAGCAGCCCCGATTGGGCGGGGAGTGGTGAAGCTTTCTTT. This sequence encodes CASSPDWAGSGEAFF.

The CDR3 region has the DNA TGTGCCTGGAAACGGGATCGGTATGGCTACACCTTC. As protein: CAWKRDRYGYTF. The rearrangement joins TRBV30 to TRBJ1-2; unclear D gene. The germline CDR1 and CDR2 sequences are GTSNPN and SVGIG (reference sequence). This CDR3 has 12 residues. The germline V and J ends were trimmed by 4 bases and 5 bases, with 11 bases remaining between them.

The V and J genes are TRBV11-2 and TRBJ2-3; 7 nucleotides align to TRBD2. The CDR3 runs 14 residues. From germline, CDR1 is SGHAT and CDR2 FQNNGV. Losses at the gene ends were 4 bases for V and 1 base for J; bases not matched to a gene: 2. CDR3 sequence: CASSSGLRTDTQYF. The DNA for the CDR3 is TGTGCCAGCAGCTCGGGACTACGCACAGATACGCAGTATTTT.

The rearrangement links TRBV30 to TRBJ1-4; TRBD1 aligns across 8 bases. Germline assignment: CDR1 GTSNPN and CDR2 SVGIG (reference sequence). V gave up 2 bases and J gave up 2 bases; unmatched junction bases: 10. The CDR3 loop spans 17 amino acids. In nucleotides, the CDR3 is TGTGCCTGGAGTAGTAAAGGACAGGGAGGTACTAATGAAAAACTGTTTTTT. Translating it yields CAWSSKGQGGTNEKLFF. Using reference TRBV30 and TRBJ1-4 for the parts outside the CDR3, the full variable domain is SQTIHQWPATLVQPVGSPLSLECTVEGTSNPNLYWYRQAAGRGLQLLFYSVGIGQISSEVPQNLSASRPQDRQFILSSKKLLLSDSGFYLCAWSSKGQGGTNEKLFFGSGTQLSVL.

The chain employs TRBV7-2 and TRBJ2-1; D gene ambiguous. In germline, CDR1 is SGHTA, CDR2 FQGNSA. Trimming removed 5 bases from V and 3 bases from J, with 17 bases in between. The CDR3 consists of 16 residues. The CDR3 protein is CASSPPALNLYNEQFF. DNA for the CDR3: TGTGCCAGCAGCCCCCCCGCCCTAAACCTCTACAATGAGCAGTTCTTC.

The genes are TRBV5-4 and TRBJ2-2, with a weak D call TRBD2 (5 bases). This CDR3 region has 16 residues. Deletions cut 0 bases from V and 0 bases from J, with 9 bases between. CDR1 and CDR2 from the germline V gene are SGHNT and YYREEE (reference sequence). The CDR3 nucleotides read TGTGCCAGCAGCTTGGATCCGGAGGCGAACACCGGGGAGCTGTTTTTT. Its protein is CASSLDPEANTGELFF. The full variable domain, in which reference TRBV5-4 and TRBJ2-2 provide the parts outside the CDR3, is ETGVTQSPTHLIKTRGQQVTLRCSSQSGHNTVSWYQQALGQGPQFIFQYYREEENGRGNFPPRFSGLQFPNYSSELNVNALELDDSALYLCASSLDPEANTGELFFGEGSRLTVL.

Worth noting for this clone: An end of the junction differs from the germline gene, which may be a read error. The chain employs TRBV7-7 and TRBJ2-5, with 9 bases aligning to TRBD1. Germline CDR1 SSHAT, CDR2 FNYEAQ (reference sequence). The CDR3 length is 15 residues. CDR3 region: CASSVTGGPWETQYF. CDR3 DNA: TGTGCTAGCAGCGTAACAGGGGGCCCTTGGGAGACCCAGTACTTC. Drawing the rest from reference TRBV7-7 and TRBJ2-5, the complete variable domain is GAGVSQSPRYKVTKRGQDVTLRCDPISSHATLYWYQQALGQGPEFLTYFNYEAQPDKSGLPSDRFSAERPEGSISTLTIQRTEQRDSAMYRCASSVTGGPWETQYFGPGTRLLVL.

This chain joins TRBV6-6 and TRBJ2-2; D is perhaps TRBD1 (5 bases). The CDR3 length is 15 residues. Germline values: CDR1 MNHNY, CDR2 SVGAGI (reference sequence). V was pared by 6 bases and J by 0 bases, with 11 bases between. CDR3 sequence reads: CASSRRVTNTGELFF. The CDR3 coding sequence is TGTGCCAGCAGCCGCAGGGTGACGAACACCGGGGAGCTGTTTTTT.